Below, one TCR beta chain is given with its context. Its specificity is not known. This sample was taken from a study of monozygotic twins with inflammatory bowel disease. Study-wide findings and caveats: Resolution of different T cell subtypes was not achieved.

Template switching appended UMIs that held a 6-nucleotide sample barcode. For each CDR3 protein, TCRdb gives one entry from its re-call of the 5' RACE reads, without DNA. This sample's table has over 200,000 distinct CDR3 sequences. This CDR3 is built from 15 residues. RNA in its total form was extracted from whole blood, and T cells were not sorted. The origin of this receptor is a human donor with ulcerative colitis or Crohn's disease, or a healthy co-twin of an affected twin (not recorded which). The sequenced sample consisted of blood. The chain joins TRBV12-3 or TRBV12-4 to TRBJ1-5. The CDR3 region is CASSLALLKRQPQHF.